The 15 T cell receptor beta chains presented below share a single source sample, sequenced in a study of OX40 agonist ivuxolimab in advanced cancers. Repertoires were generated with immunoSEQ multiplex PCR, while TCRdb's copy carries only in-frame clones and drops some. The table lists about 48,000 clones, 70% to 90% of them singletons, with 9% to 10% in the top ten. The source material was CD4+ or CD8+ T cells sorted from blood, sampled in a trial of the OX40 agonist ivuxolimab. Receptors originate from an adult with an advanced solid tumor such as melanoma, head and neck, liver or kidney cancer.

This chain links TRBV6-6 with TRBJ1-4; possible D gene TRBD1, 6 bases. Germline CDR1 MNHNY, CDR2 SVGAGI (reference sequence). CDR3 size: 15 residues. Trimming stripped 6 bases from V and 0 bases from J, with 11 bases between. CDR3 region: CASRSGTTTNEKLFF. For the CDR3, the DNA is TGTGCCAGCAGGTCCGGGACAACAACTAATGAAAAACTGTTTTTT.

The chain is built from TRBV9 and TRBJ2-2, with no clear D. In germline, CDR1 is SGDLS, CDR2 YYNGEE. The V end was cut by 0 bases, the J end by 6 bases, with 12 bases between. This CDR3 has 15 amino acids. The CDR3 DNA reads as TGTGCCAGCAGCGTAGGGCTGGGGTTTCCCGGGGAGCTGTTTTTT. Translating gives CASSVGLGFPGELFF.

CDR3 nucleotides: TGTGCCAGCAGTTTATCCTCTAGCACAGATACGCAGTATTTT. It translates to CASSLSSSTDTQYF. The V gene is TRBV28, the J gene TRBJ2-3; D not certain. CDR1 and CDR2 (germline): MDHEN, SYDVKM. Between the trimmed V and J ends, which lost 1 base and 0 bases, there was a span of 5 bases. CDR3 length: 14 amino acids.

V gene TRBV28 combines with J gene TRBJ1-5, with D unresolved. Germline CDR1 is MDHEN and CDR2 is SYDVKM. Trimming removed 10 bases at V and 11 bases at J, with 15 bases between. The CDR3 sequence is 11 residues long. The DNA for the CDR3 is TGTGCCACCCTCGGCTCGGAGTCCCAGCATTTT. This sequence encodes CATLGSESQHF.

This rearrangement joins TRBV6-1 to TRBJ2-1, with 7 bases that match TRBD1. CDR1 is MNHNS and CDR2 is SASEGT in the germline V gene. V shed 8 bases and J 15 bases; nucleotides not matched to a gene: 10. The CDR3 spans 11 residues. As DNA, the CDR3 is TGTGCCAGCGGGGGACAGATGTGGGCGTTCTTC. Its translation is CASGGQMWAFF.

The chain carries TRBV6-1 and TRBJ1-4, with TRBD1 as a possible D gene (6 bases). The CDR3 has 14 amino acids. Germline assignment: CDR1 MNHNS and CDR2 SASEGT. V dropped 3 bases and J dropped 7 bases, with 12 bases sitting between them. The CDR3 sequence: CASSEDRLSEKLFF. In nucleotides, the CDR3 is TGTGCCAGCAGTGAGGACAGACTTAGTGAAAAACTGTTTTTT.

The rearrangement joins TRBV6-5 to TRBJ2-7; D might be TRBD2 (7 bases). Germline CDR1 and CDR2: MNHEY and SVGAGI. The germline V and J ends were trimmed by 2 bases and 6 bases, with 11 bases remaining between them. The CDR3 is 13 residues long. The CDR3 DNA reads as TGTGCCAGCAGTTACGTCCGGGGGGCCGAGCAGTACTTC. Its protein product is CASSYVRGAEQYF.

The rearrangement joins TRBV5-1 to TRBJ1-1; 7 bases are shared with TRBD1. This CDR3 comprises 15 residues. J was trimmed by 1 base and V by 1 base; bases with no gene match: 4. Germline CDR1 and CDR2: SGHRS and YFSETQ. The CDR3: CASSLRGGWNTEAFF. In DNA form, the CDR3 reads TGCGCCAGCAGCTTGAGAGGGGGCTGGAACACTGAAGCTTTCTTT.

The chain employs TRBV7-8 and TRBJ2-3; 10 bases agree with TRBD2. J gave up 2 bases and V 6 bases, and 8 bases lay outside the gene matches. Germline V CDR1 and CDR2: SGHVS, FQNEAQ. This CDR3 has 16 residues. The CDR3 DNA follows: TGTGCCAGCAGGGTTTTACTAGCGGGGATCACAGATACGCAGTATTTT. This gives the protein CASRVLLAGITDTQYF.

CDR3 in amino acids: CASSDRADTQYF. In DNA form, the CDR3 reads TGTGCCAGTTCTGACAGAGCAGATACGCAGTATTTT. This sequence joins TRBV19 and TRBJ2-3; tentatively, D is TRBD1 (5 bases). Per germline, CDR1 LNHDA and CDR2 SQIVND (reference sequence). The CDR3 covers 12 residues. V was clipped by 8 bases and J by 4 bases, with 10 bases between them. The full variable domain, rest sourced from reference TRBV19 and TRBJ2-3, is DGGITQSPKYLFRKEGQNVTLSCEQNLNHDAMYWYRQDPGQGLRLIYYSQIVNDFQKGDIAEGYSVSREKKESFPLTVTSAQKNPTAFYLCASSDRADTQYFGPGTRLTVL.

V and J are TRBV19 and TRBJ1-2, with unresolved D. The CDR3 totals 15 residues. V dropped 4 bases and J dropped 3 bases, with 15 bases sitting between them. Germline CDR1 LNHDA, CDR2 SQIVND (reference sequence). CDR3 sequence: CASSTPGRLDYGYTF. In DNA, the CDR3 is TGTGCCAGTAGTACACCAGGCCGTCTTGACTATGGCTACACCTTC.

This rearrangement joins TRBV19 to TRBJ1-2; the D is unclear. V was cut by 3 bases and J by 4 bases, with 9 bases left in between. Germline assignment: CDR1 LNHDA and CDR2 SQIVND (reference sequence). This CDR3 has 13 residues. The CDR3 DNA sequence: TGTGCCAGTAGTATGCACGGCTCCTATGGCTACACCTTC. It yields the protein CASSMHGSYGYTF.

The count of this clone is one. The rearrangement joins TRBV27 to TRBJ1-5; D ambiguous. The CDR3 extends over 15 amino acids. The V end lost 2 bases, the J end lost 5 bases, and 13 bases lay between the germline ends. The germline gives CDR1 MNHEY, CDR2 SMNVEV (reference sequence). The DNA of the CDR3 is TGTGCCAGCAGTTTACTATACAGCGATGATCAGCCCCAGCATTTT. This encodes CASSLLYSDDQPQHF.

This chain uses TRBV9 with TRBJ1-2, with TRBD1 matching 7 bases. CDR1 and CDR2 (germline): SGDLS, YYNGEE. The CDR3 runs 14 residues. The junction had 5 bases not matched to a gene; V was cut back by 3 bases and J by 3 bases. CDR3 amino acids: CASSGRDSYYGYTF. The CDR3 DNA follows: TGTGCCAGCAGCGGCCGGGACAGTTACTATGGCTACACCTTC. The whole variable domain, remainder taken from reference TRBV9 and TRBJ1-2, is DSGVTQTPKHLITATGQRVTLRCSPRSGDLSVYWYQQSLDQGLQFLIQYYNGEERAKGNILERFSAQQFPDLHSELNLSSLELGDSALYFCASSGRDSYYGYTFGSGTRLTVV.

This sequence joins TRBV13 and TRBJ1-1; the D is unclear. Per the germline V gene, CDR1 is PRHDT and CDR2 is FYEKMQ (reference sequence). Trimming removed 0 bases from V and 1 base from J, with 6 bases in between. The CDR3 is 14 residues long. The CDR3 loop reads CASSLGLRNTEAFF. In DNA, the CDR3 is TGTGCCAGCAGCTTAGGGTTGCGGAACACTGAAGCTTTCTTT.